This T cell receptor (beta chain) stems from a study of blood T cells in healthy people across ages. This clonotype has only a few counts. Its antigen is unknown. Then a second PCR, running roughly 7 to 11 cycles, was carried out with a sample-barcoded 5' primer and a J-beta primer mix. A template-switch adaptor that had 12 random nucleotides put a tag on each cDNA molecule. TCRdb passed the 5' RACE reads through MiXCR, listing each CDR3 protein once. Of some 1.4 million distinct CDR3 sequences listed, about 40% are singletons. Germline CDR1 MNHEY, CDR2 SMNVEV (reference sequence). The length of the CDR3 is 14 residues. Trimming cost V 3 bases and J 4 bases; bases outside gene matches: 3. Study conclusions and caveats: PBMCs were not sorted, which prevented a conclusive comparison of naive versus antigen-experienced cells.

A minimum of 7 million PBMCs was isolated per sample. This TCR derives from a woman between 18 and 29 years old in good health. Sequences were obtained from blood. The chain employs TRBV27 and TRBJ2-7; 10 bases agree with TRBD2. The CDR3 region is CASSFSGGRYEQYF. The CDR3, as DNA: TGTGCCAGCAGTTTTAGCGGGGGGAGATACGAGCAGTACTTC.